This T cell receptor beta chain was identified in a study of CD8 T cells in ankylosing spondylitis. General observations from the study: There was a TCR beta motif, made of eight highly homologous variants, that appeared characteristic of ankylosing spondylitis blood.

MiXCR was run by TCRdb on the 5' RACE reads, yielding one entry per CDR3 protein. The sample includes fewer than 750,000 distinct CDR3 sequences, roughly 19% of them seen just once. A remark on this clonotype: Its antigen remains unknown. Germline and junction disagree at one end, which may indicate a read error.

The CDR3 has 16 amino acids. Germline V gene sequence: CDR1 DFQATT, CDR2 SNEGSKA (reference sequence). The J gene is TRBJ2-1, the V gene TRBV20-1; unclear D gene. This clonotype was obtained from a male donor with ankylosing spondylitis. Sequencing used blood, either unsorted or a sorted T cell fraction (not recorded which). CDR3 in DNA: TGCTGTGCTAGAGATTTAGGGATTGGCTCCTACAATGAGCAGTTCTTC. Protein sequence: CCARDLGIGSYNEQFF.